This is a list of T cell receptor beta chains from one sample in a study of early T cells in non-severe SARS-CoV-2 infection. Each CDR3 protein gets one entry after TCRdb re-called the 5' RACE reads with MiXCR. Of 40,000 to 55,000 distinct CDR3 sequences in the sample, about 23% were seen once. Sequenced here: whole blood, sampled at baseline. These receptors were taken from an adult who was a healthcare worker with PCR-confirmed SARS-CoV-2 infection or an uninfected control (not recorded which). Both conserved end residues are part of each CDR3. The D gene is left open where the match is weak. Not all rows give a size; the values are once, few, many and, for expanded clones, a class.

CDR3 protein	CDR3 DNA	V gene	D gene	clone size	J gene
CASSPGTPVSYEQYF	TGCGCCAGCAGCCCCGGGACACCAGTCTCCTACGAGCAGTACTTC	TRBV5-1	.	few	TRBJ2-7
CASSPGTSYEQYF	TGTGCCAGCAGCCCCGGGACTAGCTACGAGCAGTACTTC	TRBV7-3	TRBD2	.	TRBJ2-7
CASSQDPGNSGNTIYF	TGCGCCAGCAGCCAAGATCCCGGCAATTCTGGAAACACCATATATTTT	TRBV4-1	.	few	TRBJ1-3
CASRRTGETGELFF	TGTGCCAGCAGGCGGACAGGGGAGACCGGGGAGCTGTTTTTT	TRBV12-3/TRBV12-4	TRBD1	.	TRBJ2-2
CASSIQGAGANVLTF	TGTGCCAGCAGCATACAGGGAGCCGGGGCCAACGTCCTGACTTTC	TRBV7-2	.	few	TRBJ2-6
CASSPGLWYNEQFF	TGTGCCAGCAGCCCCGGACTATGGTACAATGAGCAGTTCTTC	TRBV7-2	.	few	TRBJ2-1
CASSPDRVQETQYF	TGTGCCAGCAGCCCGGACAGGGTCCAAGAGACCCAGTACTTC	TRBV7-2	TRBD1	.	TRBJ2-5
CASSMTSGGGTDTQYF	TGCGCCAGCAGCATGACTAGCGGGGGCGGCACAGATACGCAGTATTTT	TRBV5-1	TRBD2	.	TRBJ2-3
CASSSPLAGGTEAFF	TGTGCCAGCAGTTCCCCCCTGGCAGGAGGCACTGAAGCTTTCTTT	TRBV27	.	few	TRBJ1-1
CASSDSTDTQYF	TGTGCCAGCAGCGATAGTACAGATACGCAGTATTTT	TRBV7-3	.	.	TRBJ2-3
CASSLDYRGQNQPQHF	TGTGCCAGCAGCTTAGACTACAGGGGTCAGAATCAGCCCCAGCATTTT	TRBV7-8	TRBD1	few	TRBJ1-5
CASSPGGLSSYNEQFF	TGCGCCAGCAGCCCCGGGGGGCTAAGCTCCTACAATGAGCAGTTCTTC	TRBV5-1	.	.	TRBJ2-1
CASSVDRGRETQYF	TGCGCCAGCAGCGTAGACAGGGGCAGAGAGACCCAGTACTTC	TRBV5-1	TRBD1	few	TRBJ2-5
CASSGLGVYGYTF	TGTGCCAGCAGTGGGCTGGGGGTCTATGGCTACACCTTC	TRBV6-1	.	few	TRBJ1-2
CASSQEQEISYGYTF	TGTGCCAGCAGCCAAGAACAGGAGATCTCCTATGGCTACACCTTC	TRBV4-2	.	many	TRBJ1-2
CASSEYQTSGDATGELFF	TGTGCCAGCAGTGAATATCAGACTAGCGGGGACGCCACCGGGGAGCTGTTTTTT	TRBV6-1	TRBD2	.	TRBJ2-2
CSGRVTADTQYF	TGCAGCGGCCGAGTGACAGCAGATACGCAGTATTTT	TRBV20-1	.	.	TRBJ2-3
CSASPLNRGGGQPQHF	TGCAGTGCTAGCCCACTAAACAGGGGCGGGGGTCAGCCCCAGCATTTT	TRBV20-1	TRBD1	few	TRBJ1-5
CASSRGQEGEQYF	TGTGCCAGCTCCAGGGGACAGGAAGGCGAGCAGTACTTC	TRBV2	TRBD1	once	TRBJ2-7
CSVERDLEETQYF	TGCAGCGTTGAGAGGGACTTAGAAGAGACCCAGTACTTC	TRBV29-1	.	few	TRBJ2-5
CASSISGYNEQFF	TGTGCCAGCTCTATCTCAGGGTACAATGAGCAGTTCTTC	TRBV6-4	.	few	TRBJ2-1
CASSLGLAGTGELFF	TGTGCCAGCAGCCTAGGACTAGCGGGCACCGGGGAGCTGTTTTTT	TRBV13	TRBD2	.	TRBJ2-2
CASSFLSSYEQYF	TGCGCCAGCAGCTTCCTATCTTCCTACGAGCAGTACTTC	TRBV5-1	.	.	TRBJ2-7
CASGQRRTDTQYF	TGTGCCAGCGGCCAGCGTCGGACCGATACGCAGTATTTT	TRBV27	.	.	TRBJ2-3
CASSHSGGSGNEQFF	TGTGCCAGCAGCCATAGCGGGGGATCGGGGAATGAGCAGTTCTTC	TRBV7-2	TRBD2	many	TRBJ2-1
CASSQLDSRNTGELFF	TGTGCCAGCAGTCAATTGGACAGCCGGAACACCGGGGAGCTGTTTTTT	TRBV6-6	.	.	TRBJ2-2
CASSFGPPDEQYF	TGTGCCAGCAGCTTCGGACCGCCGGACGAGCAGTACTTC	TRBV5-5	.	.	TRBJ2-7
CATSDRLAGETQYF	TGTGCCACCAGTGACCGACTAGCGGGAGAGACCCAGTACTTC	TRBV24-1	TRBD2	.	TRBJ2-5
CASSEWTGIDEQYF	TGTGCCAGCAGTGAGTGGACAGGGATCGACGAGCAGTACTTC	TRBV25-1	TRBD1	.	TRBJ2-7
CASTLDRDYEQYF	TGTGCCAGCACCCTGGACAGGGACTACGAGCAGTACTTC	TRBV7-2	TRBD1	.	TRBJ2-7
CASSLKVWTGSSYEQYF	TGTGCCAGCAGCTTAAAGGTCTGGACAGGGAGCTCCTACGAGCAGTACTTC	TRBV7-2	TRBD1	many	TRBJ2-7
CASSSLGELFF	TGTGCCAGCAGTTCCCTCGGGGAGCTGTTTTTT	TRBV6-6	.	.	TRBJ2-2
CAIEDTSSYEQYF	TGTGCCATCGAGGACACCAGCTCCTACGAGCAGTACTTC	TRBV2	.	.	TRBJ2-7
CASSLMVGGNPTNEKLFF	TGTGCCAGCAGCTTAATGGTCGGGGGAAACCCAACTAATGAAAAACTGTTTTTT	TRBV7-3	.	few	TRBJ1-4
CASSSAGSSNQPQHF	TGTGCCAGCAGCTCTGCTGGTTCCAGCAATCAGCCCCAGCATTTT	TRBV7-9	.	.	TRBJ1-5
CASSYGWDYTF	TGTGCCAGCAGTTACGGCTGGGACTACACCTTC	TRBV6-5	.	.	TRBJ1-2
CASSEGDSTYNEQFF	TGTGCCAGCAGTGAAGGGGACTCAACCTACAATGAGCAGTTCTTC	TRBV2	.	few	TRBJ2-1
CATVYRTEAFF	TGTGCCACGGTGTATCGGACTGAAGCTTTCTTT	TRBV12-3/TRBV12-4	.	few	TRBJ1-1
CASSLDPGLFYGYTF	TGTGCCAGCAGCTTAGATCCAGGCCTCTTCTATGGCTACACCTTC	TRBV7-9	.	.	TRBJ1-2
CASSQYAGNTEAFF	TGTGCCAGCAGCCAATACGCGGGGAACACTGAAGCTTTCTTT	TRBV4-2	.	.	TRBJ1-1
CASSYSTEVSDTQYF	TGTGCCAGCAGTTACTCGACGGAGGTCTCAGATACGCAGTATTTT	TRBV6-6	.	.	TRBJ2-3
CASSYRDRGGFGYTF	TGTGCCAGCAGTTACCGGGACAGGGGGGGATTCGGCTACACCTTC	TRBV6-5	TRBD1	.	TRBJ1-2
CASSPDRGYGYTF	TGTGCCAGCAGCCCCGATAGGGGCTATGGCTACACCTTC	TRBV11-2	.	once	TRBJ1-2
CASSLSTPTDTQYF	TGTGCCAGCAGCTTAAGTACTCCCACAGATACGCAGTATTTT	TRBV13	.	few	TRBJ2-3
CASGNRGHNQPQHF	TGTGCTAGTGGCAACAGGGGACACAATCAGCCCCAGCATTTT	TRBV12-5	TRBD1	.	TRBJ1-5
CASSFSTKYEQFF	TGTGCCAGCAGCTTCTCTACTAAGTATGAGCAGTTCTTC	TRBV7-8	.	few	TRBJ2-1
CASSPLGLTKNIQYF	TGTGCCAGCAGCCCCCTGGGGCTAACCAAAAACATTCAGTACTTC	TRBV7-2	.	few	TRBJ2-4
CASSYQERPYNEQFF	TGTGCCAGCAGCTACCAAGAGCGCCCCTACAATGAGCAGTTCTTC	TRBV5-6	.	few	TRBJ2-1
CSVVRAYEQYF	TGCAGCGTTGTCAGGGCCTACGAGCAGTACTTC	TRBV29-1	.	.	TRBJ2-7
CASSADSSYNSPLHF	TGTGCCAGCAGCGCCGACAGCTCCTATAATTCACCCCTCCACTTT	TRBV9	.	few	TRBJ1-6
CSASRTGLTDTQYF	TGCAGTGCTAGCCGGACAGGGCTCACAGATACGCAGTATTTT	TRBV20-1	TRBD1	.	TRBJ2-3
CSARERRTSAYNEQFF	TGCAGTGCTAGAGAAAGGAGGACTAGCGCCTACAATGAGCAGTTCTTC	TRBV20-1	TRBD2	.	TRBJ2-1
CASSLAWADGLKATNEKLFF	TGTGCCAGCAGCTTAGCGTGGGCTGACGGCCTTAAGGCAACTAATGAAAAACTGTTTTTT	TRBV7-8	.	few	TRBJ1-4
CASRRGANSGNTIYF	TGTGCCAGCCGCAGAGGGGCGAACTCTGGAAACACCATATATTTT	TRBV12-3/TRBV12-4	.	few	TRBJ1-3